The 19 T cell receptor beta chains presented below share a single source sample, sequenced in a study of cytomegalovirus exposure and HLA in healthy donors. Use of 60 Vbeta and 13 Jbeta primers characterized the PCR. TCRdb's copy holds only in-frame clones and misses some; the assay was immunoSEQ multiplex PCR. This table holds around 210,000 clones, around 78% found once. Material for sequencing was PBMCs. Every receptor here comes from a boy younger than 18 in good health and CMV-seronegative.

The gene calls are TRBV29-1 and TRBJ1-2; the D gene is possibly TRBD1 (6 bases). This CDR3 comprises 13 residues. Germline CDR1 and CDR2: SQVTM and ANQGSEA. Trimming left V 3 bases short and J 8 bases short, with 16 bases between. The CDR3 loop reads CSVDSRRGVGYTF. As DNA, the CDR3 is TGCAGCGTTGATTCTCGCAGGGGAGTCGGCTACACCTTC.

This clone was counted once. The chain is built from TRBV5-6 and TRBJ2-1; tentatively, D is TRBD2 (5 bases). Trimming shortened V by 4 bases and J by 3 bases, and 17 bases separated the two germline ends. This CDR3 contains 16 residues. CDR1 and CDR2 (germline): SGHDT, YYEEEE. In DNA form, the CDR3 reads TGTGCCAGCAGCCCGGGTGTCCCGAGCGGCTACAATGAGCAGTTCTTC. Protein: CASSPGVPSGYNEQFF.

This chain joins TRBV4-1 and TRBJ2-3; no clear D gene. The CDR3 totals 16 residues. V lost 0 bases and J lost 2, with 12 bases in between. Germline V gives CDR1 MGHRA, CDR2 YSYEKL. The CDR3 DNA sequence: TGCGCCAGCAGCCAAGAACTCCCACTATACACAGATACGCAGTATTTT. Encoded protein: CASSQELPLYTDTQYF.

The chain has TRBV20-1 and TRBJ2-7; TRBD1 might be the D (5 bases). CDR3 size: 10 residues. Germline V gene lookup returns CDR1 DFQATT and CDR2 SNEGSKA (reference sequence). V was clipped by 3 bases and J by 5 bases, with 5 bases between them. In DNA, the CDR3 is TGCAGTGCTAGCAGGGACGAGCAGTACTTC. Translating it yields CSASRDEQYF.

The V gene is TRBV19, the J gene TRBJ1-1; TRBD1 might be the D (5 bases). The length of the CDR3 is 17 residues. The germline gives CDR1 LNHDA, CDR2 SQIVND (reference sequence). Trimming removed 8 bases from V and 0 bases from J, with 22 bases in between. CDR3 loop: CASDTGLFLSMNTEAFF. CDR3 DNA sequence: TGTGCCAGTGATACGGGACTGTTTTTATCCATGAACACTGAAGCTTTCTTT.

The V gene is TRBV27, the J gene TRBJ1-1; D perhaps matches TRBD1 (6 bases). V was cut by 1 base and J by 2 bases, with 11 bases left in between. The germline V gene encodes CDR1 MNHEY and CDR2 SMNVEV (reference sequence). This CDR3 spans 15 amino acids. In nucleotides, the CDR3 is TGTGCCAGCAGTTTATTTGGACAGCTAAACACTGAAGCTTTCTTT. Protein product: CASSLFGQLNTEAFF.

The genes are TRBV11-2 and TRBJ2-3, with a possible D match to TRBD1 (6 bases). The V gene lost 4 bases and the J gene lost 6 bases, with 14 bases spanning the gap. This CDR3 region has 14 residues. CDR1 SGHAT and CDR2 FQNNGV come from the germline V gene. CDR3 sequence (DNA): TGTGCCAGCAGCTCGTCCCACAGGGTTGATACGCAGTATTTT. It encodes CASSSSHRVDTQYF.

The V and J genes are TRBV5-4 and TRBJ2-7; 13 bases fit TRBD2. CDR1 is SGHNT, CDR2 YYREEE, per germline (reference sequence). The CDR3 totals 16 residues. The V gene end was trimmed by 0 bases and the J gene end by 4 bases; junction bases not matched to a gene: 4. The CDR3 nucleotides read TGTGCCAGCAGCTTGGCGGGACTAGCGGGAAGTTACGAGCAGTACTTC. Residues: CASSLAGLAGSYEQYF.

The chain recombines TRBV27 with TRBJ1-4; D may be TRBD1 (6 bases). V lost 5 bases to trimming and J lost 4 bases, with 17 bases between them. This CDR3 is 16 amino acids long. Germline lookup yields CDR1 MNHEY and CDR2 SMNVEV (reference sequence). CDR3 sequence (DNA): TGTGCCAGCAGTCTTATAGGGGGACACCTTAATGAAAAACTGTTTTTT. Protein: CASSLIGGHLNEKLFF.

The rearrangement uses TRBV29-1 and TRBJ1-1, with 7 nucleotides matching TRBD1. The CDR3 loop spans 14 amino acids. The germline V gene has CDR1 SQVTM and CDR2 ANQGSEA. J was trimmed by 4 bases and V by 5 bases; bases with no gene match: 10. The CDR3 here is CSVLAGRGVTEAFF. For the CDR3, the DNA is TGCAGCGTTCTGGCTGGCAGGGGGGTCACTGAAGCTTTCTTT.

The V gene is TRBV5-4, the J gene TRBJ2-7; tentative D call: TRBD1 (6 bases). The CDR3 consists of 16 residues. The germline V and J ends were trimmed by 0 bases and 0 bases, with 13 bases remaining between them. CDR1 is SGHNT and CDR2 is YYREEE in the germline V gene (reference sequence). The CDR3 loop reads CASSLASGQPSYEQYF. CDR3 DNA: TGTGCCAGCAGCTTGGCCTCGGGACAACCCTCCTACGAGCAGTACTTC.

The genes are TRBV10-1 and TRBJ2-7, with 9 bases identical to TRBD2. The CDR3 contains 16 residues. The V gene's germline CDR1 is WNHNN and CDR2 SYGVQD (reference sequence). With 3 bases clipped from V and 4 bases from J, the junction kept 10 bases outside the gene matches. Here the CDR3 DNA reads TGCGCCAGCAGTGATGATCTAGCGGGATTAATATACGAGCAGTACTTC. Its protein is CASSDDLAGLIYEQYF.

The gene calls are TRBV7-9 and TRBJ2-1; a possible D gene is TRBD2 (7 bases). The V gene lost 4 bases and the J gene lost 0 bases, with 16 bases spanning the gap. The CDR3 spans 17 residues. CDR1 is SEHNR and CDR2 is FQNEAQ in the germline V gene (reference sequence). The CDR3 DNA reads TGTGCCAGCAGCTCCCCTAGGGGGGGGGCCTCCTACAATGAGCAGTTCTTC. This codes for CASSSPRGGASYNEQFF.

V gene TRBV5-6 combines with J gene TRBJ2-5, with 10 bases lining up with TRBD1. The closer fit of TRBJ2-7 to the DNA end suggests the J call may be wrong. CDR3 size: 16 residues. Germline-derived CDR1 and CDR2 are SGHDT and YYEEEE. The CDR3 nucleotides read TGTGCCAGCAGCCCATACTTAGGGACAGGGGAAGGCGAGCAGTACTTC. Its protein product is CASSPYLGTGEGEQYF.

The CDR3 here is CASSEWTGGVDTIYF. CDR3 in DNA: TGTGCCAGCAGTGAATGGACAGGGGGGGTGGACACCATATATTTT. V and J are TRBV2 and TRBJ1-3; TRBD1 aligns across 10 bases. V lost 2 bases to trimming and J lost 8 bases; unmatched junction nucleotides: 6. Per the germline V gene, CDR1 is SNHLY and CDR2 is FYNNEI. This CDR3 spans 15 amino acids.

The chain uses TRBV29-1 and TRBJ1-5; no firm D call. Germline CDR1 SQVTM, CDR2 ANQGSEA. The V and J ends lost 4 bases and 2 bases respectively, with 6 bases between them. The CDR3 runs to 12 residues. The CDR3 here is CSVGSGNQPQHF. The CDR3 coding sequence is TGCAGCGTTGGCAGTGGCAATCAGCCCCAGCATTTT.

The chain employs TRBV6-1 and TRBJ1-1; D remains ambiguous. CDR1 is MNHNS, CDR2 SASEGT, per germline. Trimming removed 7 bases at V and 10 bases at J, with 13 bases between. This CDR3 has 11 amino acids. DNA of the CDR3: TGTGCCAGCATTCAGGTCCGTGGAGCTTTCTTT. This gives the protein CASIQVRGAFF.

The chain uses TRBV6-1 and TRBJ1-2; maybe TRBD1 (5 bases). V was cut by 4 bases and J by 4 bases, with 10 bases left in between. The CDR3 has 13 residues. Germline V lookup: CDR1 MNHNS, CDR2 SASEGT. CDR3 nucleotide sequence: TGTGCCAGCAGTGGACAGATCGGCTATGGCTACACCTTC. This sequence encodes CASSGQIGYGYTF.

The chain joins TRBV19 to TRBJ2-7; unclear D gene. Germline CDR1 reads LNHDA; CDR2 reads SQIVND (reference sequence). Trimming took off 6 bases at V and 1 base at J, with 13 bases between the two ends. This CDR3 region has 14 residues. CDR3 sequence: CASSRRIHSYEQYF. The DNA for the CDR3 is TGTGCCAGTAGCCGGCGGATCCATTCCTACGAGCAGTACTTC.